This note documents a single TCR beta chain sequence. The antigen is undetermined. The data were obtained in a study of T cells in narcolepsy. Study-wide points: Reportedly, autoreactive clonotypes were serially detected in patients' blood but not controls'. Same-patient CSF and blood CD4+ T cell clonotypes included HCRT-specific and TRIB2-specific autoreactive ones.

The J segment lost 5 bases and the V segment lost 4 bases, leaving 8 bases of the junction unmatched. The CDR3 is 15 amino acids. Germline values: CDR1 MDHEN, CDR2 SYDVKM. Generated by immunoSEQ multiplex PCR, the TCRdb table keeps only in-frame clones and is missing some. The sample gives roughly 35,000 clones, around 85% of which show up once; about 1.6% is in the top ten. Sequenced input: CD45RA- memory CD4+ T cells from PBMCs. The receptor was derived from a human donor with narcolepsy. This chain connects TRBV28 to TRBJ2-1, with 7 bases fitting TRBD1. The CDR3 is CASSSGTEFHNEQFF. For the CDR3, the DNA is TGTGCCAGCAGTTCCGGGACAGAATTCCACAATGAGCAGTTCTTC.